Shown below are 30 T cell receptor beta chains from a single sample sequenced in a study of cytomegalovirus exposure and HLA in healthy donors. PCR primers comprised 60 Vbeta and 13 Jbeta primers. Clones were read by immunoSEQ multiplex PCR, and TCRdb kept only the in-frame ones, dropping some. The repertoire holds some 130,000 clones, with about four fifths as singletons. The sequencing input was PBMCs. These receptors all stem from a man aged 25-45 years in good health.

V gene TRBV28 combines with J gene TRBJ2-3, with 12 bases fitting TRBD2. The V gene end was trimmed by 6 bases and the J gene end by 4 bases; junction bases not matched to a gene: 8. The CDR3 runs to 16 residues. Germline V gene data show CDR1 as MDHEN and CDR2 as SYDVKM. DNA of the CDR3: TGTGCCAGCAGGTCTAGCGGGAGGGCTGAGGCAGATACGCAGTATTTT. This translates into CASRSSGRAEADTQYF.

This chain uses TRBV6-5 with TRBJ1-5, with D possibly being TRBD1 (5 bases). Trimming took off 11 bases at V and 3 bases at J, with 17 bases between the two ends. Per germline, CDR1 MNHEY and CDR2 SVGAGI. There are 14 residues in the CDR3. The CDR3 coding sequence is TGTGCCTCATCCTTGGGGCAGCCCAATCAGCCCCAGCATTTT. It encodes CASSLGQPNQPQHF.

V is TRBV7-2 and J is TRBJ2-7; TRBD1 aligns across 11 bases. In germline, CDR1 is SGHTA, CDR2 FQGNSA. V lost 5 bases to trimming and J lost 5 bases; unmatched junction nucleotides: 5. The length of the CDR3 is 14 residues. The CDR3 sequence is CASSGRDRGNEQYF. CDR3 nucleotides: TGTGCCAGCAGCGGCCGGGACAGGGGGAACGAGCAGTACTTC. Looking up the rest from reference TRBV7-2 and TRBJ2-7 gives the full variable domain: GAGVSQSPSNKVTEKGKDVELRCDPISGHTALYWYRQSLGQGLEFLIYFQGNSAPDKSGLPSDRFSAERTGGSVSTLTIQRTQQEDSAVYLCASSGRDRGNEQYFGPGTRLTVT.

The V call is TRBV30, the J call TRBJ2-2, with D perhaps matching TRBD1 (5 bases). Trimming stripped 0 bases from V and 5 bases from J, with 7 bases between. CDR3 length: 13 residues. Germline V gene data show CDR1 as GTSNPN and CDR2 as SVGIG (reference sequence). CDR3 DNA: TGTGCCTGGAGTGTGGGGCAAACCGGGGAGCTGTTTTTT. Its translation: CAWSVGQTGELFF.

This sequence joins TRBV11-2 and TRBJ2-1; tentatively, D is TRBD2 (5 bases). Trimming took 4 bases from V and 5 from J, leaving 15 bases between them. The CDR3 totals 15 residues. CDR1 is SGHAT, CDR2 FQNNGV, per germline. CDR3 in amino acids: CASSSPLAGHNEQFF. The CDR3 DNA reads TGTGCCAGCAGCTCGCCCCTTGCGGGTCACAATGAGCAGTTCTTC. The entire variable domain, with the rest obtained from reference TRBV11-2 and TRBJ2-1, is as follows: EAGVAQSPRYKIIEKRQSVAFWCNPISGHATLYWYQQILGQGPKLLIQFQNNGVVDDSQLPKDRFSAERLKGVDSTLKIQPAKLEDSAVYLCASSSPLAGHNEQFFGPGTRLTVL.

The V and J genes are TRBV9 and TRBJ1-3, with D unresolved. The V gene's germline CDR1 is SGDLS and CDR2 YYNGEE. V dropped 3 bases and J dropped 0 bases, with 19 bases sitting between them. The CDR3 is made up of 18 amino acids. In nucleotides, the CDR3 is TGTGCCAGCAGCGGAGAATTCGATACACAGTTCTCTGGAAACACCATATATTTT. It yields the protein CASSGEFDTQFSGNTIYF.

The chain combines TRBV11-2 with TRBJ2-7; D remains ambiguous. The V end lost 5 bases, the J end lost 7 bases, and 6 bases lay between the germline ends. CDR1 and CDR2 from the germline V gene are SGHAT and FQNNGV. There are 10 residues in the CDR3. The CDR3 DNA follows: TGTGCCAGCAGCCTCGGGGAGCAGTACTTC. This encodes CASSLGEQYF.

V is TRBV7-2 and J is TRBJ2-6; unclear D gene. Between the trimmed V and J ends, which lost 6 bases and 0 bases, there was a span of 6 bases. The CDR3 has 14 residues. Per germline, CDR1 SGHTA and CDR2 FQGNSA. The CDR3 spells CASRLGSGANVLTF. DNA for the CDR3: TGTGCCAGCAGGCTCGGCTCTGGGGCCAACGTCCTGACTTTC.

The chain links TRBV7-3 to TRBJ2-1; tentatively, D is TRBD1 (5 bases). V lost 5 bases, J lost 10 bases, and 15 bases lay in between. There are 13 residues in the CDR3. From germline, CDR1 is SGHTA and CDR2 FQGTGA. CDR3 sequence (DNA): TGTGCCAGCAGCCCCCAGGGTTTAAGGGAGCAGTTCTTC. Its protein product is CASSPQGLREQFF.

The rearrangement uses TRBV15 and TRBJ2-7; 11 bases agree with TRBD2. The CDR3 is 15 residues long. V was clipped by 3 bases and J by 3 bases; unmatched bases: 4. Per the germline V gene, CDR1 is LNHNV and CDR2 is YYDKDF (reference sequence). CDR3 DNA sequence: TGTGCCACCAGCAGGGGGACTAGCGGATTCTACGAGCAGTACTTC. Translating it yields CATSRGTSGFYEQYF.

The gene calls are TRBV7-9 and TRBJ2-1, with a tentative D call TRBD2 (5 bases). The V end lost 6 bases, the J end lost 4 bases, and 22 bases lay between the germline ends. This CDR3 comprises 17 residues. Germline-derived CDR1 and CDR2 are SEHNR and FQNEAQ (reference sequence). As DNA, the CDR3 is TGTGCCAGCAGTACCAGCTTGGTGAGGCGGGCGTACAATGAGCAGTTCTTC. Protein: CASSTSLVRRAYNEQFF.

The gene calls are TRBV5-1 and TRBJ2-5; 7 bases fit TRBD1. The CDR3 has 14 amino acids. The ends lost 8 bases at V and 0 bases at J; junction bases unmatched: 7. Germline CDR1 reads SGHRS; CDR2 reads YFSETQ. CDR3 region: CARAGQENQETQYF. CDR3 coding DNA: TGCGCCAGGGCCGGACAGGAGAACCAAGAGACCCAGTACTTC.

V gene TRBV2 combines with J gene TRBJ2-7, with D tentatively TRBD2 (6 bases). Germline loops: CDR1 SNHLY, CDR2 FYNNEI. V was trimmed by 4 bases and J by 6 bases, leaving 10 bases between them. The CDR3 spans 12 residues. This chain's CDR3 is CASSAGVGEQYF. The CDR3 region has the DNA TGTGCCAGCAGTGCGGGGGTTGGCGAGCAGTACTTC.

The chain joins TRBV5-1 to TRBJ1-1, with a possible D match to TRBD1 (6 bases). Germline V gene data show CDR1 as SGHRS and CDR2 as YFSETQ. The CDR3 loop spans 15 amino acids. V shed 3 bases and J shed 1 base, with 13 bases lying between them. CDR3 sequence reads: CASSSMGDKNTEAFF. The CDR3 coding sequence is TGCGCCAGCAGCTCGATGGGGGACAAGAACACTGAAGCTTTCTTT.

This rearrangement joins TRBV15 to TRBJ1-2; the D gene is possibly TRBD1 (5 bases). Per germline, CDR1 LNHNV and CDR2 YYDKDF (reference sequence). The CDR3 has 17 residues. V was trimmed by 0 bases and J by 4 bases, leaving 18 bases between them. CDR3 sequence: CATSRDGWLGATYGYTF. The CDR3 DNA reads as TGTGCCACCAGCAGAGATGGGTGGTTAGGGGCTACCTATGGCTACACCTTC.

The V and J genes are TRBV5-4 and TRBJ1-2; 9 positions agree with TRBD1. The CDR3 extends over 15 amino acids. Per germline, CDR1 SGHNT and CDR2 YYREEE (reference sequence). Unmatched junction bases numbered 10, after V lost 4 bases and J lost 6 bases. The CDR3 reads CASSHSRQGGNGYTF. DNA of the CDR3: TGTGCCAGCAGCCACAGCCGACAGGGGGGAAATGGCTACACCTTC.

This chain links TRBV6-5 with TRBJ2-5; possibly TRBD2 for D (5 bases). The CDR3 has 16 amino acids. The V end lost 2 bases, the J end lost 4 bases, and 17 bases lay between the germline ends. Germline loops: CDR1 MNHEY, CDR2 SVGAGI. CDR3 in DNA: TGTGCCAGCAGTTACGGCCTAGCCGAGTTGGGAGAGACCCAGTACTTC. It translates to CASSYGLAELGETQYF.

This clone showed up just a few times. The CDR3 here is CASSSQGQGRVFF. Written as DNA, the CDR3 is TGTGCCAGCAGTTCCCAAGGACAGGGTAGAGTGTTTTTT. The chain combines TRBV6-5 with TRBJ2-2; 8 nucleotides align to TRBD1. With 4 bases clipped from V and 15 bases from J, the junction kept 10 bases outside the gene matches. The CDR3 extends over 13 amino acids. Germline CDR1 is MNHEY and CDR2 is SVGAGI.

The genes are TRBV27 and TRBJ2-3; 8 nucleotides align to TRBD2. Trimming took 5 bases from V and 5 from J; bases not matched to a gene: 9. Germline-derived CDR1 and CDR2 are MNHEY and SMNVEV (reference sequence). This CDR3 contains 15 residues. The CDR3 spells CASSTWGLEGDTQYF. DNA for the CDR3: TGTGCCAGCAGTACCTGGGGACTAGAAGGAGATACGCAGTATTTT.

The V gene is TRBV5-1, the J gene TRBJ1-1, with unresolved D. Germline loops: CDR1 SGHRS, CDR2 YFSETQ. The CDR3 consists of 14 residues. V was trimmed by 4 bases and J by 4 bases, leaving 14 bases between them. The CDR3 sequence is CASSPGRVGTEAFF. For the CDR3, the DNA is TGCGCCAGCAGCCCGGGAAGGGTTGGCACTGAAGCTTTCTTT.

This chain links TRBV7-2 with TRBJ2-1; TRBD2 agrees at 8 bases. CDR3 size: 14 residues. The V segment lost 0 bases and the J segment 9 bases; nucleotides outside the gene matches: 4. Germline CDR1 SGHTA, CDR2 FQGNSA. In DNA, the CDR3 is TGTGCCAGCAGCTTAGCGGGACTAGGGAGTGAGCAGTTCTTC. This codes for CASSLAGLGSEQFF.

The chain uses TRBV9 and TRBJ2-7; tentative D call: TRBD1 (5 bases). Trimming left V 0 bases short and J 3 bases short, with 13 bases between. The CDR3 length is 15 residues. CDR1 SGDLS and CDR2 YYNGEE come from the germline V gene. The CDR3 coding sequence is TGTGCCAGCAGCGTAGAAGGGGCTCCCAACTACGAGCAGTACTTC. This translates into CASSVEGAPNYEQYF.

The J gene is TRBJ2-1, the V gene TRBV7-6; 9 bases are shared with TRBD2. The V segment lost 5 bases and the J segment 5 bases; nucleotides outside the gene matches: 7. CDR1 and CDR2 (germline): SGHVS, FNYEAQ. The CDR3 covers 15 residues. CDR3 region: CASSQTSGRHNEQFF. CDR3 DNA sequence: TGTGCCAGCAGCCAGACTAGCGGAAGGCACAATGAGCAGTTCTTC. Full variable domain (remainder filled in from reference TRBV7-6 and TRBJ2-1): GAGVSQSPRYKVTKRGQDVALRCDPISGHVSLYWYRQALGQGPEFLTYFNYEAQQDKSGLPNDRFSAERPEGSISTLTIQRTEQRDSAMYRCASSQTSGRHNEQFFGPGTRLTVL.

The rearrangement uses TRBV11-3 and TRBJ2-7, with 9 bases that match TRBD1. This CDR3 comprises 17 residues. J lost 6 bases, V lost 5 bases, and 17 bases had no gene match. From germline, CDR1 is SGHNT and CDR2 YENEEA. The CDR3 region has the DNA TGTGCCAGCAGCGAAGATCCGGGACAGGGTGTCGTGGGCGAGCAGTACTTC. This sequence encodes CASSEDPGQGVVGEQYF.

This clone came up once. This chain connects TRBV7-2 to TRBJ2-4; TRBD2 agrees at 7 bases. The CDR3 totals 17 residues. Germline lookup yields CDR1 SGHTA and CDR2 FQGNSA. The junction had 11 bases not matched to a gene; V was cut back by 5 bases and J by 1 base. Here the CDR3 reads CASSEGAGARAKNIQYF. Written as DNA, the CDR3 is TGTGCCAGCAGCGAAGGTGCGGGAGCTAGGGCCAAAAACATTCAGTACTTC.

In its sample, this clone was seen a few times. The genes are TRBV4-3 and TRBJ1-2; TRBD1 matches 7 bases. Unmatched junction bases numbered 10, after V lost 1 base and J lost 11 bases. Germline lookup yields CDR1 LGHNA and CDR2 YSLEER. CDR3 length: 14 amino acids. CDR3 protein: CASSQGPGQTFYTF. In nucleotides, the CDR3 is TGCGCCAGCAGCCAAGGTCCGGGACAGACTTTTTACACCTTC.

V is TRBV2 and J is TRBJ1-5; the match to TRBD1 covers 7 bases. Germline CDR1 and CDR2: SNHLY and FYNNEI. The CDR3 totals 15 residues. J was trimmed by 4 bases and V by 6 bases; bases with no gene match: 9. CDR3 protein: CASRATGVGNQPQHF. The CDR3 region has the DNA TGTGCCAGCAGAGCAACAGGGGTCGGGAATCAGCCCCAGCATTTT.

The chain employs TRBV11-2 and TRBJ2-7; 7 positions match TRBD1. Trimming cost V 5 bases and J 1 base; bases outside gene matches: 20. The germline CDR1 and CDR2 sequences are SGHAT and FQNNGV. The CDR3 loop spans 19 amino acids. CDR3 residues: CASSGDGTEKLTPSYEQYF. The CDR3, as DNA: TGTGCCAGCAGCGGCGACGGGACAGAAAAACTTACACCATCCTACGAGCAGTACTTC. Full variable domain (rest looked up from reference TRBV11-2 and TRBJ2-7): EAGVAQSPRYKIIEKRQSVAFWCNPISGHATLYWYQQILGQGPKLLIQFQNNGVVDDSQLPKDRFSAERLKGVDSTLKIQPAKLEDSAVYLCASSGDGTEKLTPSYEQYFGPGTRLTVT.

V is TRBV18 and J is TRBJ2-1; 15 bases are a match to TRBD2. J gave up 9 bases and V 5 bases, and 5 bases lay outside the gene matches. The CDR3 is made up of 15 amino acids. Germline V CDR1 and CDR2: KGHSH, LQKENI. Here the CDR3 reads CASSGGLAGGLEQFF. Written as DNA, the CDR3 is TGTGCCAGCTCAGGGGGACTAGCGGGAGGCCTTGAGCAGTTCTTC.

The gene calls are TRBV11-3 and TRBJ2-3, with D perhaps TRBD2 (6 bases). This CDR3 is built from 18 residues. The germline V and J ends were trimmed by 5 bases and 2 bases, with 23 bases remaining between them. Germline lookup yields CDR1 SGHNT and CDR2 YENEEA. The CDR3 DNA follows: TGTGCCAGCAGCACCCCCACCCGGGGGACCCCTAACACAGATACGCAGTATTTT. This encodes CASSTPTRGTPNTDTQYF.